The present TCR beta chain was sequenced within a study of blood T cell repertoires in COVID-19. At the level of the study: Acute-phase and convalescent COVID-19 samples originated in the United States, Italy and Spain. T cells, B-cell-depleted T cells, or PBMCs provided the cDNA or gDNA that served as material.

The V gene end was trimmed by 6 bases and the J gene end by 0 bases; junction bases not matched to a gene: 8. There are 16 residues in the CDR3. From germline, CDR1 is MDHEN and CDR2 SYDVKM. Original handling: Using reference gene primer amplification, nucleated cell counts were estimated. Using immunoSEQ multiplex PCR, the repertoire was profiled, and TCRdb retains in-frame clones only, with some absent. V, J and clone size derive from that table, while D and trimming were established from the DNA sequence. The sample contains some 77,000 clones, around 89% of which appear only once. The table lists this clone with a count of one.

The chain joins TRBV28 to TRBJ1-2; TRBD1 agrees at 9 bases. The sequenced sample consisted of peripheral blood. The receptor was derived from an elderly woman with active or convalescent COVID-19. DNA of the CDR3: TGTGCCAGCAGCCAGGGACAGGGTGGCTCTAACTATGGCTACACCTTC. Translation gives CASSQGQGGSNYGYTF.